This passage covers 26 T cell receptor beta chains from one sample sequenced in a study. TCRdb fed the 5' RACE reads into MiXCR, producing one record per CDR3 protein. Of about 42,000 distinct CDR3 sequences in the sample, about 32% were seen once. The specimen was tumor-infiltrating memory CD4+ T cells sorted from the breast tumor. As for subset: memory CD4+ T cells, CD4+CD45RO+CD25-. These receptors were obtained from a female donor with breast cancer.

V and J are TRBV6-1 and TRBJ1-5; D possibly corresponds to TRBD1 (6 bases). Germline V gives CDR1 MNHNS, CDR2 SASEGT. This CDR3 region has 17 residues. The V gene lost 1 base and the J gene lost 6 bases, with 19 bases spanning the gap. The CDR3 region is CASSEGIVLAGAQPQHF. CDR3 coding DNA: TGTGCCAGCAGTGAAGGTATTGTCTTGGCAGGGGCTCAGCCCCAGCATTTT.

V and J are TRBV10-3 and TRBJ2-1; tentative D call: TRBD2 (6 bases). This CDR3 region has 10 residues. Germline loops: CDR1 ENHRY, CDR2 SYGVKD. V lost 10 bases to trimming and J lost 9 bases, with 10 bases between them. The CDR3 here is CASGTGEQFF. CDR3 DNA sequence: TGTGCCAGCGGGACTGGTGAGCAGTTCTTC.

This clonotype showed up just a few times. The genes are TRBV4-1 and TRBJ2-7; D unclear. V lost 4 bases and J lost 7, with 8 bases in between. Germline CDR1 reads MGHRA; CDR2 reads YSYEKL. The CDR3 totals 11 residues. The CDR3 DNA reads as TGCGCCAGCAGCCTAGGGATTGAGCAGTACTTC. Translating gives CASSLGIEQYF.

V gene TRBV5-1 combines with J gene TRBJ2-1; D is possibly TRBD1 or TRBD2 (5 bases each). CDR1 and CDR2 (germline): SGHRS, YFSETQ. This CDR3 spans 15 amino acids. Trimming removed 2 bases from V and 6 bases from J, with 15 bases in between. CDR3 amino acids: CASSFTGTEINEQFF. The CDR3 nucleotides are TGCGCCAGCAGCTTTACCGGGACGGAGATCAATGAGCAGTTCTTC.

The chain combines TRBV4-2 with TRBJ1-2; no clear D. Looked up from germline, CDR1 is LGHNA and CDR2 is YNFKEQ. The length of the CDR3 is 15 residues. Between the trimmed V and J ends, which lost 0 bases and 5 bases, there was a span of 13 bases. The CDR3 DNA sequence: TGTGCCAGCAGCCAAGATCCGGGTAACCGGTATGGCTACACCTTC. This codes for CASSQDPGNRYGYTF.

The CDR3 is CASSLVTRGELFF. CDR3 nucleotide sequence: TGTGCCAGCAGCTTAGTCACTCGCGGGGAGCTGTTTTTT. The chain combines TRBV11-3 with TRBJ2-2; D gene unclear. The CDR3 length is 13 residues. Germline loops: CDR1 SGHNT, CDR2 YENEEA. Trimming cost V 1 base and J 7 bases, with 7 bases left between them.

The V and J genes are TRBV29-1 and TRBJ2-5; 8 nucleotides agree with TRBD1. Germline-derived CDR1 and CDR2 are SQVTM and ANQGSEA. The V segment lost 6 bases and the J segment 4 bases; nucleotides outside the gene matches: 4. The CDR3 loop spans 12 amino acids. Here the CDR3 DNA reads TGCAGCGTCGTCGACAGGGGAGAGACCCAGTACTTC. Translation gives CSVVDRGETQYF.

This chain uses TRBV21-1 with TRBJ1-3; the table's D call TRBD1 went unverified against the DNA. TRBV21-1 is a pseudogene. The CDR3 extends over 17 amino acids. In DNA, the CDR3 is TGTGCCAGCAGCAAAGTGCTAGCGACAGCCTCTGGAAACACCATATATTTT. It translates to CASSKVLATASGNTIYF.

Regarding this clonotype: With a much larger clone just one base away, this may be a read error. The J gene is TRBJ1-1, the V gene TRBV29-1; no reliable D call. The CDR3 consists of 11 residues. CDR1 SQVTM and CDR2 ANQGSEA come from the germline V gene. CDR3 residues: CSGHLNTEALF. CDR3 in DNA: TGCAGCGGGCATCTGAACACTGAAGCTCTCTTT.

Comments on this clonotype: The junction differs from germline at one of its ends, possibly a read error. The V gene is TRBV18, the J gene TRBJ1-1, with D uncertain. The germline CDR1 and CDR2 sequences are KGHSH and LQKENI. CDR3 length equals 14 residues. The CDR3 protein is CTSSPETALTEAFF. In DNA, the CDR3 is TGTACCAGCTCACCTGAGACCGCGCTCACTGAAGCTTTCTTT.

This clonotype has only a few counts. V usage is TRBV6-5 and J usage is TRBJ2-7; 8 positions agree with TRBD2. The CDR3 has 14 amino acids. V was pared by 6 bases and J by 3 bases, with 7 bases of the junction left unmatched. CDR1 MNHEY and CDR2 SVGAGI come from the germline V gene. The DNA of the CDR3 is TGTGCCAGCAGGGACCCGGGGACTAGCTACGAGCAGTACTTC. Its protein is CASRDPGTSYEQYF.

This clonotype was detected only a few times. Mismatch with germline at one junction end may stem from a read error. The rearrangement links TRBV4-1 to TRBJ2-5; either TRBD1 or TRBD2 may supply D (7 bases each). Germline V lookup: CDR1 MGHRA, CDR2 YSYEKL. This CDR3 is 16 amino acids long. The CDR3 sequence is CASSQGQGGIRETQHF. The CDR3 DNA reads TGCGCCAGCAGCCAAGGCCAGGGGGGGATTCGGGAGACCCAGCACTTC.

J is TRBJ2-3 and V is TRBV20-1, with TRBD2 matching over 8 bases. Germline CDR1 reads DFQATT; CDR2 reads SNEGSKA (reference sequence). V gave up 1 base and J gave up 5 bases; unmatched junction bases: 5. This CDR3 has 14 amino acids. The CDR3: CSARGTSSVDTQYF. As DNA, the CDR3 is TGCAGTGCTAGAGGGACTAGCTCGGTAGATACGCAGTATTTT.

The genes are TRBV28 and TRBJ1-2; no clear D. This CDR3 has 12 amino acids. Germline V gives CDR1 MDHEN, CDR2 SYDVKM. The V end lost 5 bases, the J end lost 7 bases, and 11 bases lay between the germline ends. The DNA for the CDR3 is TGTGCCAGCAGTGGGGAAGCGGGTGGCTACACCTTC. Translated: CASSGEAGGYTF.

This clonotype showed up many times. CDR3 in amino acids: CASSQGAGGWYEQFF. The CDR3, as DNA: TGCGCCAGCAGCCAAGGGGCGGGGGGCTGGTATGAGCAGTTCTTC. J is TRBJ2-1 and V is TRBV4-1; 8 nucleotides match TRBD2. CDR1 is MGHRA and CDR2 is YSYEKL in the germline V gene. J lost 8 bases, V lost 1 base, and 7 bases had no gene match. CDR3 length: 15 amino acids.

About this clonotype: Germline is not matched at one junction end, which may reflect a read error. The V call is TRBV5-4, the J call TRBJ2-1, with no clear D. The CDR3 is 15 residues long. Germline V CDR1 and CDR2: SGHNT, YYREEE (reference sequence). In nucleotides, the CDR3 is TGTGCCAGCAGTAAAGCTAGAGGTACCGACGATGAGGAGTTCTTC. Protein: CASSKARGTDDEEFF. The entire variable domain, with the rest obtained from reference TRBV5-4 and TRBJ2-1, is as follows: ETGVTQSPTHLIKTRGQQVTLRCSSQSGHNTVSWYQQALGQGPQFIFQYYREEENGRGNFPPRFSGLQFPNYSSELNVNALELDDSALYLCASSKARGTDDEEFFGPGTRLTVL.

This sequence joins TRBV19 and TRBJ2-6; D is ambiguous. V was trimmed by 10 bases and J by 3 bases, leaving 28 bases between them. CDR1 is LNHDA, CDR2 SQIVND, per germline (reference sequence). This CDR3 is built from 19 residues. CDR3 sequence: CATLRWAERGTRGANVLTF. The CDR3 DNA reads TGTGCCACCCTAAGATGGGCAGAGAGAGGTACTCGTGGGGCCAACGTCCTGACTTTC.

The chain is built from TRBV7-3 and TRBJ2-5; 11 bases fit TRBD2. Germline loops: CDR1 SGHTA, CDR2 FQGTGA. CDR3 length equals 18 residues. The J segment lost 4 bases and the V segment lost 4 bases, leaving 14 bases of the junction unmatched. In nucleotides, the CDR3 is TGTGCCAGCAGCTACGGGACTAGCGGCAGGAGAAAGGGAGAGACCCAGTACTTC. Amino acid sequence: CASSYGTSGRRKGETQYF.

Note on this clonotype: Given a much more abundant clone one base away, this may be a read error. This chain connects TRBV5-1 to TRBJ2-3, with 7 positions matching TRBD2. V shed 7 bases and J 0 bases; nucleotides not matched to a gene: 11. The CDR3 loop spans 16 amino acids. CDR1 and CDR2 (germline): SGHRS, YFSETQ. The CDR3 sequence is CASGPALAVSTDTQYF. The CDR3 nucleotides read TGCGCCAGCGGCCCAGCCCTAGCGGTGAGCACAGATACGCAGTATTTT.

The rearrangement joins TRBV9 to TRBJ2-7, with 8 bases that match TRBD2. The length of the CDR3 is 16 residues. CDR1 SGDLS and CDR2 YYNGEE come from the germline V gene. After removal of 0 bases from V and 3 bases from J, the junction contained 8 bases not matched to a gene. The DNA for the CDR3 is TGTGCCAGCAGCGTAGGGACGGGAGGGTCCTACTACGAGCAGTACTTC. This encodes CASSVGTGGSYYEQYF.

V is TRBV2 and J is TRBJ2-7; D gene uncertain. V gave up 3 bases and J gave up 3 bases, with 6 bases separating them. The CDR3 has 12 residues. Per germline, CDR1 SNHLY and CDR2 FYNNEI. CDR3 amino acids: CASSDKVYEQYF. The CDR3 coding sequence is TGTGCCAGCAGTGATAAAGTCTACGAGCAGTACTTC.

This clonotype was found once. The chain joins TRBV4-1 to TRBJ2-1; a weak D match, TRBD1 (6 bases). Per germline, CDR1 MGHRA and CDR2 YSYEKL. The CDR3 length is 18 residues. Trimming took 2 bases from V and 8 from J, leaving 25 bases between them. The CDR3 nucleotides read TGCGCCAGCAGCCAATCCTCCTCCCCACTCCGCAGGGGCCATGAGCAGTTCTTC. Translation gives CASSQSSSPLRRGHEQFF.

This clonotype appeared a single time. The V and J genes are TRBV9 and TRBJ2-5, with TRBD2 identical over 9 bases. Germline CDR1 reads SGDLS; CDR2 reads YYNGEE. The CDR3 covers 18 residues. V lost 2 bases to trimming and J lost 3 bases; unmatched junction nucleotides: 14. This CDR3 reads CASSVSRFGAGGEETQYF. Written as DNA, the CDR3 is TGTGCCAGCAGCGTTTCCCGTTTTGGAGCGGGGGGCGAAGAGACCCAGTACTTC.

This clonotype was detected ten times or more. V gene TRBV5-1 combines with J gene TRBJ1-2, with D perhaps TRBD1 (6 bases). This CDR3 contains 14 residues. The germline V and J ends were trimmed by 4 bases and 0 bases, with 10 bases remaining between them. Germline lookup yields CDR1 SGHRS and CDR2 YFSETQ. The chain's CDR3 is CASSPRDTNYGYTF. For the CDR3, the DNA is TGCGCCAGCAGCCCCCGGGACACTAACTATGGCTACACCTTC.

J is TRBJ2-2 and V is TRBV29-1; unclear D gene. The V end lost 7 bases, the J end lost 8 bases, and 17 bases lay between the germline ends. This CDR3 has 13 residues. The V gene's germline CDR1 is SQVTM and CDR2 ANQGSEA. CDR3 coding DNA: TGCAGCGCAAATTCCGGGTACTCAGGGGAGCTGTTTTTT. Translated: CSANSGYSGELFF.

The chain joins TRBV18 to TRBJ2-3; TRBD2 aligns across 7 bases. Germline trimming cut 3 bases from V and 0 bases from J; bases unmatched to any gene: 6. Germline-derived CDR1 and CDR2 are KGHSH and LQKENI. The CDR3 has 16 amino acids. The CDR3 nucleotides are TGTGCCAGCTCACCGGTGCCAGCGGGAAGCACAGATACGCAGTATTTT. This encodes CASSPVPAGSTDTQYF. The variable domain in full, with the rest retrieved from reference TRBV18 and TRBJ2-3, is NAGVMQNPRHLVRRRGQEARLRCSPMKGHSHVYWYRQLPEEGLKFMVYLQKENIIDESGMPKERFSAEFPKEGPSILRIQQVVRGDSAAYFCASSPVPAGSTDTQYFGPGTRLTVL.